The clone carrying this T cell receptor (beta chain) was detected ten times or more. Authors' methods: Reference gene primer amplification in the assay estimated nucleated cell counts. The repertoire was sequenced with immunoSEQ multiplex PCR; TCRdb's copy has only in-frame clones and lacks some. V, J and clone size are taken as reported in that table, and D and trimming were inferred from the DNA itself. Of around 300,000 clones listed, roughly 88% are singletons. This record belongs to a study of blood T cell repertoires in COVID-19. Sequenced: peripheral blood. The sequence derives from a woman in her 30s with COVID-19, enrolled during active disease.

The CDR3 loop reads CASSQEGGDRDYEQYF. The CDR3 nucleotides are TGTGCCAGCAGCCAAGAAGGAGGGGACAGGGACTATGAGCAGTACTTC. The chain combines TRBV4-2 with TRBJ2-7, with 9 nucleotides matching TRBD1. CDR1 is LGHNA and CDR2 is YNFKEQ in the germline V gene. The CDR3 is made up of 16 amino acids. V lost 0 bases and J lost 7; bases outside the gene matches: 10.